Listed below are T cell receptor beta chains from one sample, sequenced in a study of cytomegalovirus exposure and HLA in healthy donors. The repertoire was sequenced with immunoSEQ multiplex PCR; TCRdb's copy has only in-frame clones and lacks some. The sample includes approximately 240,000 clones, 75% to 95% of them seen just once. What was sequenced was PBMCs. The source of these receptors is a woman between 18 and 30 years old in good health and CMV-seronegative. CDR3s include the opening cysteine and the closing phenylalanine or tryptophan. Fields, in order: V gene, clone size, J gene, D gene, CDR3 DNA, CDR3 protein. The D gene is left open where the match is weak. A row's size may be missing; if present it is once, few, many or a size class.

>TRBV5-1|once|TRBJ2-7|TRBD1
TGCGCCAGCAGCTTGGGTCTTACAGGGGACGAGCAGTACTTC
CASSLGLTGDEQYF
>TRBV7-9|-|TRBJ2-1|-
TGTGCCAGCAGCTCTCTTAGGGGCAACTCCTACAATGAGCAGTTCTTC
CASSSLRGNSYNEQFF
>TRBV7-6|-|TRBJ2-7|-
TGTGCCAGCAGCCGTGAGCGGACAGACTACGAGCAGTACTTC
CASSRERTDYEQYF
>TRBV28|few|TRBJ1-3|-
TGTGCCAGCAGCCCCGGGGGGGTAACTGGAAACACCATATATTTT
CASSPGGVTGNTIYF
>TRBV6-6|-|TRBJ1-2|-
TGTGCCAGCAGTAACGCCCTGGGGGCGAGGGGCTACACCTTC
CASSNALGARGYTF
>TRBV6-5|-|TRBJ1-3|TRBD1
TGTGCCAGCAGTTACCAGACAGGGAGAGGAAACACCATATATTTT
CASSYQTGRGNTIYF
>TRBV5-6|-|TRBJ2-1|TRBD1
TGTGCCAGCAGCGTCGCCGGGACAGGGTTCAATGAGCAGTTCTTC
CASSVAGTGFNEQFF
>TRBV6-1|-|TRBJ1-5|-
TGTGCCAGCAGTGAAGGGGCAGGGAGGGCCCAGCATTTT
CASSEGAGRAQHF
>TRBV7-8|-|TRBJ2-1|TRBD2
TGTGCCAGCAGCTTAAAGTTCGGGAGGGCCTACAAGGGGAATGAGCAGTTCTTC
CASSLKFGRAYKGNEQFF
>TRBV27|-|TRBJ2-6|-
TGTGCCAGCAGTTTTCAGGGTTCTGGGGCCAACGTCCTGACTTTC
CASSFQGSGANVLTF
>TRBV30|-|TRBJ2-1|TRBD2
TGTGCCTGCGATGGCGGGAGGAGTGAGCAGTTCTTC
CACDGGRSEQFF
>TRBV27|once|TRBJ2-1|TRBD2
TGTGCCAGCAGTCCCGTTCTAGCGGGAGGAGGGGGTGAGCAGTTCTTC
CASSPVLAGGGGEQFF
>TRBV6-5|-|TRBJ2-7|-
TGTGCCAGCAGTTTTTTCGCGGGCCCCGGGTACGAGCAGTACTTC
CASSFFAGPGYEQYF
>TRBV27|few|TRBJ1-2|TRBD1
TGTGCCAGCAGGCCGGGGACAGGGTACGGCTACACCTTC
CASRPGTGYGYTF
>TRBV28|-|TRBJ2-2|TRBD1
TGTGCCAGCAGTAAGGACAGGGGGATCATGGGGGAGCTGTTTTTT
CASSKDRGIMGELFF
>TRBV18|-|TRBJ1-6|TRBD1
TGTGCCAGCTCACCAGGGACAGGGGGAAGGTATTCACCCCTCCACTTT
CASSPGTGGRYSPLHF
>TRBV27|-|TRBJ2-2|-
TGTGCCAGCAGTTCAAAGGCTACTATACCTACCGGGGAGCTGTTTTTT
CASSSKATIPTGELFF
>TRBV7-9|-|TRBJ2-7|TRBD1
TGTGCCAGCAGCTTGAGACAGGGGTCCTACGAGCAGTACTTC
CASSLRQGSYEQYF
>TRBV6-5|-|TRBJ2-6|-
TGTGCCAGCAGTCCCATGACAGCTGGGGCCAACGTCCTGACTTTC
CASSPMTAGANVLTF
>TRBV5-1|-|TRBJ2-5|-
TGCGCCAGCAGCTTGAGTCAGCGGATGGAGACCCAGTACTTC
CASSLSQRMETQYF
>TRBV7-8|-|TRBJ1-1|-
TGTGCCAGCAGCTCGTGGACAGATATGAACACTGAAGCTTTCTTT
CASSSWTDMNTEAFF
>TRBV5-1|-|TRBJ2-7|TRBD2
TGCGCCAGCAAGGCGGGAGGGGACTACGAGCAGTACTTC
CASKAGGDYEQYF
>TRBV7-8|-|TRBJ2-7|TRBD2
TGTGCCAGCAGCTTAGTGGTGGCGGGAGGTTCCTACGAGCAGTACTTC
CASSLVVAGGSYEQYF
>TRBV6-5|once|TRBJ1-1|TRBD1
TGTGCCAGCACCCTGGGACAGGGGAAAGCTTTCTTT
CASTLGQGKAFF
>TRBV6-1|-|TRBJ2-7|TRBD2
TGTGCCAGCAGTGGGTTCGAATATTCTAGCGGTACCTACGAGCAGTACTTC
CASSGFEYSSGTYEQYF
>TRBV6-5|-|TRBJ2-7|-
TGTGCCACCAACAGGGTAGGATACGAGCAGTACTTC
CATNRVGYEQYF
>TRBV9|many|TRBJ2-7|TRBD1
TGTGCCAGCAGCGTAGCTCCGGACAGGATCGGCGGTAACGAGCAGTACTTC
CASSVAPDRIGGNEQYF
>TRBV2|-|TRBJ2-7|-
TGTGCCAGCAGTGCCGGGCGTATTCGGGACTACGAGCAGTACTTC
CASSAGRIRDYEQYF
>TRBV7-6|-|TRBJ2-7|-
TGTGCCAGCAGCTTATACACTAGCTTAATCTACGAGCAGTACTTC
CASSLYTSLIYEQYF
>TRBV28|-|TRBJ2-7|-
TGTGCCAGCAGTTTTATCTCGGAGGAGCAGTACTTC
CASSFISEEQYF
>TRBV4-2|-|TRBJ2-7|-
TGTGCCAGCAGCCAAGAAGAGGGTTACGAGCAGTACTTC
CASSQEEGYEQYF
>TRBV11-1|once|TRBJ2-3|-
TGTGCCAGCAGCTTAACGGTTTCCACAGATACGCAGTATTTT
CASSLTVSTDTQYF
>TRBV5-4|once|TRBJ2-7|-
TGTGCCAGCAGTCCGGCGGCGGCCGAACTTTACGAGCAGTACTTC
CASSPAAAELYEQYF
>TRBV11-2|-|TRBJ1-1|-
TGTGCCAGCAGCTTAGTGCAAGCCAGGGTCACTGAAGCTTTCTTT
CASSLVQARVTEAFF
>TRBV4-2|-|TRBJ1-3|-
TGTGCCAGCAGCCAAATTAACCCGAGCTCTGGAAACACCATATATTTT
CASSQINPSSGNTIYF